These 24 T cell receptor beta chains were all obtained from the same sample, sequenced in a study of blood T cell repertoires in COVID-19. The assay was immunoSEQ multiplex PCR, and TCRdb's table has in-frame clones only and misses some. The sample records 350,000 to 400,000 clones, around 89% being singletons. Sequenced material: peripheral blood. The receptor source for this set is a woman aged 30 to 39 with COVID-19, enrolled during active disease.

The chain links TRBV28 to TRBJ2-3; 9 nucleotides match TRBD1. V shed 6 bases, J shed 0 bases, and the junction held 7 bases outside the gene matches. This CDR3 region has 16 residues. CDR1 is MDHEN, CDR2 SYDVKM, per germline. The CDR3 sequence is CASRRDRGGSTDTQYF. The DNA for the CDR3 is TGTGCCAGCAGACGCGACAGGGGGGGAAGCACAGATACGCAGTATTTT.

V is TRBV29-1 and J is TRBJ2-1, with a possible D match to TRBD1 (6 bases). Germline-derived CDR1 and CDR2 are SQVTM and ANQGSEA. V lost 5 bases, J lost 4 bases, and 24 bases lay in between. CDR3 length equals 17 residues. The CDR3 nucleotides read TGCAGCGTTAAAGGGTCTGCGGACAGCCCAAATTACAATGAGCAGTTCTTC. This gives the protein CSVKGSADSPNYNEQFF.

The chain is built from TRBV19 and TRBJ1-2; the D is unclear. Looked up from germline, CDR1 is LNHDA and CDR2 is SQIVND (reference sequence). The CDR3 loop spans 16 amino acids. The V and J ends lost 3 bases and 2 bases respectively, with 16 bases between them. The CDR3 loop reads CASSITIRQTNYGYTF. The CDR3 bases are TGTGCCAGTAGTATTACGATAAGACAAACGAACTATGGCTACACCTTC.

Comments on this clone: A junction boundary mismatches the germline segment, possibly from a read error. The chain's CDR3 is CASSLGLAGADTQYF. For the CDR3, the DNA is TGTGCTAGCAGCTTAGGACTAGCGGGGGCAGATACGCAGTATTTT. This chain uses TRBV7-7 with TRBJ2-3; 13 bases line up with TRBD2. Germline CDR1 SSHAT, CDR2 FNYEAQ (reference sequence). This CDR3 contains 15 residues.

The chain recombines TRBV7-2 with TRBJ1-5, with 7 bases matching TRBD1. The J segment lost 9 bases and the V segment lost 5 bases, leaving 10 bases of the junction unmatched. The CDR3 sequence is 14 residues long. Germline assignment: CDR1 SGHTA and CDR2 FQGNSA. The CDR3 loop is CASSPGQAVGPQHF. CDR3 coding DNA: TGTGCCAGCAGCCCAGGACAGGCCGTCGGGCCCCAGCATTTT.

This rearrangement joins TRBV4-3 to TRBJ1-4, with 7 bases lining up with TRBD1. The CDR3 contains 15 residues. V shed 5 bases, J shed 5 bases, and the junction held 8 bases outside the gene matches. CDR1 LGHNA and CDR2 YSLEER come from the germline V gene. The CDR3 DNA sequence: TGCGCCAGCAGCTCGGGACAGACGCAGAATGAAAAACTGTTTTTT. Translating gives CASSSGQTQNEKLFF.

This rearrangement joins TRBV4-3 to TRBJ1-6, with 9 bases identical to TRBD1. V lost 3 bases and J lost 8; bases outside the gene matches: 8. Germline V gives CDR1 LGHNA, CDR2 YSLEER. This CDR3 spans 16 amino acids. As DNA, the CDR3 is TGCGCCAGCAGCCACCAGGCGGACAGGGGAGATTCACCCCTCCACTTT. It encodes CASSHQADRGDSPLHF.

The chain recombines TRBV28 with TRBJ2-5; 8 positions match TRBD1. The junction had 11 bases not matched to a gene; V was cut back by 5 bases and J by 6 bases. Looked up from germline, CDR1 is MDHEN and CDR2 is SYDVKM. The CDR3 is 15 amino acids. DNA for the CDR3: TGTGCCAGCAGTCCAGGACAGGGAAAAGCGAAGACCCAGTACTTC. This codes for CASSPGQGKAKTQYF.

The chain employs TRBV4-2 and TRBJ2-1; possible D gene TRBD2, 7 bases. Per germline, CDR1 LGHNA and CDR2 YNFKEQ. The CDR3 totals 16 residues. V lost 4 bases and J 4 bases, leaving 17 bases between the germline ends. CDR3 region: CASSPEEGGAYNEQFF. CDR3 DNA sequence: TGTGCCAGCAGCCCCGAAGAAGGGGGGGCGTACAATGAGCAGTTCTTC.

This chain links TRBV10-1 with TRBJ2-3; D might be TRBD1 (5 bases). The CDR3 sequence is 15 residues long. V lost 3 bases, J lost 3 bases, and 13 bases lay in between. Germline V gene data show CDR1 as WNHNN and CDR2 as SYGVQD (reference sequence). The CDR3 coding sequence is TGCGCCAGCAGTGATCAGGGCCAAGGAACAGATACGCAGTATTTT. Its protein product is CASSDQGQGTDTQYF.

This sequence joins TRBV19 and TRBJ1-3, with TRBD1 matching over 7 bases. There are 16 residues in the CDR3. Germline V lookup: CDR1 LNHDA, CDR2 SQIVND (reference sequence). Losses at the gene ends were 5 bases for V and 0 bases for J; bases not matched to a gene: 7. The CDR3 sequence is CASSPWTGPSGNTIYF. In DNA form, the CDR3 reads TGTGCCAGTAGTCCTTGGACAGGACCCTCTGGAAACACCATATATTTT.

This chain links TRBV6-5 with TRBJ1-1; D ambiguous. Germline CDR1 reads MNHEY; CDR2 reads SVGAGI. The ends were cut back, 7 bases at V and 4 bases at J, with 13 bases in the middle. The CDR3 loop spans 13 amino acids. The CDR3 sequence is CASTRRSGTEAFF. The DNA for the CDR3 is TGTGCCAGCACCCGACGTTCGGGCACTGAAGCTTTCTTT.

The rearrangement joins TRBV7-2 to TRBJ1-2, with 10 bases matching TRBD1. The junction had 7 bases not matched to a gene; V was cut back by 5 bases and J by 4 bases. The CDR3 has 15 amino acids. Germline CDR1 SGHTA, CDR2 FQGNSA. The CDR3 reads CASSTRQGAPYGYTF. In DNA, the CDR3 is TGTGCCAGCAGCACCCGACAGGGGGCCCCCTATGGCTACACCTTC.

This clone was observed a single time. The chain links TRBV4-2 to TRBJ2-4; maybe TRBD2 (6 bases). Germline CDR1 and CDR2: LGHNA and YNFKEQ. The CDR3 extends over 16 amino acids. The V and J ends lost 2 bases and 1 base respectively, with 12 bases between them. This chain's CDR3 is CASSQRSGDAKNIQYF. The CDR3 nucleotides read TGTGCCAGCAGCCAACGGTCGGGGGATGCCAAAAACATTCAGTACTTC.

This chain joins TRBV29-1 and TRBJ2-7; 11 positions agree with TRBD1. The germline gives CDR1 SQVTM, CDR2 ANQGSEA. The V and J ends lost 7 bases and 6 bases, in that order; junction bases with no gene match: 5. The CDR3 consists of 12 residues. The CDR3 nucleotides are TGCAGCGGCTCCGGGACAGGGGGCGAGCAGTACGTC. Translation gives CSGSGTGGEQYV.

The chain is built from TRBV29-1 and TRBJ2-1; 13 bases match TRBD2. The J segment lost 2 bases and the V segment lost 6 bases, leaving 7 bases of the junction unmatched. In germline, CDR1 is SQVTM, CDR2 ANQGSEA. The CDR3 runs to 16 residues. The DNA of the CDR3 is TGCAGCGTGGCGGGACTAGCGGGACCTACCTACAATGAGCAGTTCTTC. It translates to CSVAGLAGPTYNEQFF.

The sample holds one count of this clone. The gene calls are TRBV28 and TRBJ2-3, with D tentatively TRBD2 (6 bases). This CDR3 contains 15 residues. The germline V gene has CDR1 MDHEN and CDR2 SYDVKM. Trimming removed 3 bases at V and 5 bases at J, with 15 bases between. The CDR3 loop reads CASSFWGRMEDTQYF. The CDR3 coding sequence is TGTGCCAGCAGTTTTTGGGGGAGGATGGAAGATACGCAGTATTTT.

The gene calls are TRBV7-8 and TRBJ1-2; D gene unclear. The CDR3 loop spans 13 amino acids. Germline values: CDR1 SGHVS, CDR2 FQNEAQ. Trimming took off 3 bases at V and 0 bases at J, with 5 bases between the two ends. The CDR3 nucleotides read TGTGCCAGCAGCTTCTCGGCTAACTATGGCTACACCTTC. Encoded protein: CASSFSANYGYTF.

The gene calls are TRBV2 and TRBJ2-7; no firm D call. Trimming left V 1 base short and J 3 bases short, with 4 bases between. CDR3 length: 12 amino acids. Germline lookup yields CDR1 SNHLY and CDR2 FYNNEI. Here the CDR3 reads CASSEGYYEQYV. Written as DNA, the CDR3 is TGTGCCAGCAGTGAAGGTTACTACGAGCAGTACGTC.

This clone was seen once. The V call is TRBV19, the J call TRBJ1-1; weak D call: TRBD1 (6 bases). The V and J ends lost 5 bases and 3 bases respectively, with 16 bases between them. This CDR3 has 15 residues. The germline gives CDR1 LNHDA, CDR2 SQIVND (reference sequence). CDR3 bases: TGTGCCAGTAGTCCGCCAGGGGAAAGGGACACTGAAGCTTTCTTT. This encodes CASSPPGERDTEAFF.

In its sample, this clone was seen a few times. The chain employs TRBV7-9 and TRBJ2-1; 7 bases agree with TRBD2. V shed 3 bases, J shed 2 bases, and the junction held 10 bases outside the gene matches. This CDR3 region has 17 residues. Germline V gene sequence: CDR1 SEHNR, CDR2 FQNEAQ (reference sequence). The CDR3, as DNA: TGTGCCAGCAGCTTCCCTCAAACCGGACTAGCCTACAATGAGCAGTTCTTC. It specifies CASSFPQTGLAYNEQFF.

CDR3 region: CASNLRGEGGTEAFF. The CDR3 DNA reads TGTGCCAGCAACCTAAGGGGCGAGGGAGGAACTGAAGCTTTCTTT. This chain uses TRBV2 with TRBJ1-1; D perhaps matches TRBD1 (5 bases). The CDR3 sequence is 15 residues long. The germline CDR1 and CDR2 sequences are SNHLY and FYNNEI. V lost 7 bases and J lost 5, with 20 bases in between.

The V and J genes are TRBV4-2 and TRBJ1-4; 7 bases line up with TRBD1. There are 16 residues in the CDR3. Looked up from germline, CDR1 is LGHNA and CDR2 is YNFKEQ. V was clipped by 1 base and J by 3 bases; unmatched bases: 5. In nucleotides, the CDR3 is TGTGCCAGCAGCCAAGTCCTGGGACAGCCTAATGAAAAACTGTTTTTT. Translating it yields CASSQVLGQPNEKLFF.

CDR3 region: CASSLRQIQETQYF. In DNA, the CDR3 is TGTGCCAGCAGCTTGAGACAGATACAAGAGACCCAGTACTTC. The chain carries TRBV5-4 and TRBJ2-5; tentatively, D is TRBD1 (5 bases). Germline values: CDR1 SGHNT, CDR2 YYREEE (reference sequence). This CDR3 has 14 residues. The V gene lost 1 base and the J gene lost 2 bases, with 9 bases spanning the gap.